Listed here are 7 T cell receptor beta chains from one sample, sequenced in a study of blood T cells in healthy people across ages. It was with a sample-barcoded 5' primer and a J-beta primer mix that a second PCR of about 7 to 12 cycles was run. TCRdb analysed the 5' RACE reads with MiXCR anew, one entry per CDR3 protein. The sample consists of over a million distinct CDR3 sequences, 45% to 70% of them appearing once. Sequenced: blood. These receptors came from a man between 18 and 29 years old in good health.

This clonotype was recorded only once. Here the CDR3 DNA reads TGTGCCATCAGCGTAGGGGTCGACCAATACGGTAATGAGCAGTTCTTC. This encodes CAISVGVDQYGNEQFF. The J gene is TRBJ2-1, the V gene TRBV10-3; D may be TRBD1 (5 bases). Germline lookup yields CDR1 ENHRY and CDR2 SYGVKD. V gave up 6 bases and J gave up 7 bases, with 22 bases separating them. CDR3 length: 16 amino acids.

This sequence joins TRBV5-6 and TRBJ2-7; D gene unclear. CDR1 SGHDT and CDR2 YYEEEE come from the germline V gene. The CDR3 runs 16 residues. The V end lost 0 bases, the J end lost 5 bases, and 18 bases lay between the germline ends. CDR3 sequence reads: CASSLVLGRFSDEQYF. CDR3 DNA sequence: TGTGCCAGCAGCTTGGTTCTCGGTCGGTTCTCGGACGAGCAGTACTTC.

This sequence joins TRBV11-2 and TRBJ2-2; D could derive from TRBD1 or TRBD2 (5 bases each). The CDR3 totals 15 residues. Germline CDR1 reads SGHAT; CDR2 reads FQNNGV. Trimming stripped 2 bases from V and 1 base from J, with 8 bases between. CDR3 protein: CASSLTGRNTGELFF. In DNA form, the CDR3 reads TGTGCCAGCAGCTTAACGGGACGGAACACCGGGGAGCTGTTTTTT.

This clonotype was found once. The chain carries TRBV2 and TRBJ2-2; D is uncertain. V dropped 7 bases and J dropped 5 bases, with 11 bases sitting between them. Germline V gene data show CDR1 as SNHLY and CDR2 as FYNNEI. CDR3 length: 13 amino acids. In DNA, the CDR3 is TGTGCCAGCATCTCCGGATCAACCGGGGAGCTGTTTTTT. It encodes CASISGSTGELFF.

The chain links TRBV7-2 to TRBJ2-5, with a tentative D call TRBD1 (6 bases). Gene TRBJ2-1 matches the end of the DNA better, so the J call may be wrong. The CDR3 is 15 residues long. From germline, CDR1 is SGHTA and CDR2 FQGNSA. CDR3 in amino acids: CASSPDRNVQETQFF. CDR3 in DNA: TGTGCCAGCAGCCCGGACAGAAACGTCCAAGAGACCCAGTTCTTC.

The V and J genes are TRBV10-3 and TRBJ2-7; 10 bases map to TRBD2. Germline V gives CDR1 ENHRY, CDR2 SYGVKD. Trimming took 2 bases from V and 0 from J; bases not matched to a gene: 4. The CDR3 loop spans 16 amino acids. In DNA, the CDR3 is TGTGCCATCAGTGAGCCGTGGACTAGCGGCTCCTACGAGCAGTACTTC. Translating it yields CAISEPWTSGSYEQYF.

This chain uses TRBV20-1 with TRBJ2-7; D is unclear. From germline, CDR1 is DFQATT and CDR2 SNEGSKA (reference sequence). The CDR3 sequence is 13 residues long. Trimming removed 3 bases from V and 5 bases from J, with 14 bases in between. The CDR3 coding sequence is TGCAGTGCTAGCCCAAGGGCCAGCCACGAGCAGTACTTC. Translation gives CSASPRASHEQYF.